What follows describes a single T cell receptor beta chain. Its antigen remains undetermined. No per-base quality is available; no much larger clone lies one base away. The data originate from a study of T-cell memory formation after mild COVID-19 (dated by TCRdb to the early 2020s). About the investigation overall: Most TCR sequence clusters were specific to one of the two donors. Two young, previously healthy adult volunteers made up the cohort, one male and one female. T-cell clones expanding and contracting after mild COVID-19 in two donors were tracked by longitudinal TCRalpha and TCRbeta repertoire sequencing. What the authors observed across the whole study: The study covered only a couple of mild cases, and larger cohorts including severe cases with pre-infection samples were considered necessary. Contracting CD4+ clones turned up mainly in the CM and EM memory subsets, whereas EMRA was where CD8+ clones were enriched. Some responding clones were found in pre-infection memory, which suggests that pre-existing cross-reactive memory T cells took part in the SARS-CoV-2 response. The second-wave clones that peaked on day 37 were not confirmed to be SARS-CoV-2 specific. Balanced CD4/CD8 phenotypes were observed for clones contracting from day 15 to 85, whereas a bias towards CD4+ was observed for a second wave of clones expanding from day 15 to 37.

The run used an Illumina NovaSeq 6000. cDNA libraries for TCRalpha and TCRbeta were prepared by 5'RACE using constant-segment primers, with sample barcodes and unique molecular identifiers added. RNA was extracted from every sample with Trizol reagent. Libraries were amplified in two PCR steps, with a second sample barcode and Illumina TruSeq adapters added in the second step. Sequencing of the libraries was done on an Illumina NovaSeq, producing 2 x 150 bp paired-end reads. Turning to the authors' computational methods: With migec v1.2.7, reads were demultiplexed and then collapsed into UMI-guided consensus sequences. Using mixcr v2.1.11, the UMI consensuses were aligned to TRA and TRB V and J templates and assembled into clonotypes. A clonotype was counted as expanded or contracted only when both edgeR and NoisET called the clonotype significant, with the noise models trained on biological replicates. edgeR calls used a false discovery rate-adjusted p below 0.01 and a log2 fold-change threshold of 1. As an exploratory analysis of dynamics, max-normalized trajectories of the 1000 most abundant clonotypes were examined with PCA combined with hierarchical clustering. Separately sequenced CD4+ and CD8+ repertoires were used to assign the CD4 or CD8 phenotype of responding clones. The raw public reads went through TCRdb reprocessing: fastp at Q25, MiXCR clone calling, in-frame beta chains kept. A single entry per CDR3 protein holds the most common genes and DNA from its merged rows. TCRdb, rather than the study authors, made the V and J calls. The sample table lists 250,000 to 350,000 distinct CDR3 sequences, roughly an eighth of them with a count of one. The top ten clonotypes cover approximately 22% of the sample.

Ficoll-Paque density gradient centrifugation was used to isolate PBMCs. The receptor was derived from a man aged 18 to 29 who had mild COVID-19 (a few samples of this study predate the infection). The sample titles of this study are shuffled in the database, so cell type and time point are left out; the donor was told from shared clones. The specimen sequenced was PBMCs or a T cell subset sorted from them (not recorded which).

The CDR3 reads as follows: CSADLGGHQPQHF. Read as DNA, the sequence is TGCAGTGCCGATCTCGGAGGGCATCAGCCCCAGCATTTT. This sequence uses TRBV20-1 and TRBJ1-5; the D gene cannot be named for sure. The V end loses 6 bases and the J end loses 5 bases, and a stretch of 14 bases separates them. Based on the germline V gene (reference sequence), the CDR1 and CDR2 sequences are DFQATT and SNEGSKA. Spanning cysteine to phenylalanine, the CDR3 consists of 13 amino acids. CDR3 DNA only is kept here, 39 bases in frame from base 1.